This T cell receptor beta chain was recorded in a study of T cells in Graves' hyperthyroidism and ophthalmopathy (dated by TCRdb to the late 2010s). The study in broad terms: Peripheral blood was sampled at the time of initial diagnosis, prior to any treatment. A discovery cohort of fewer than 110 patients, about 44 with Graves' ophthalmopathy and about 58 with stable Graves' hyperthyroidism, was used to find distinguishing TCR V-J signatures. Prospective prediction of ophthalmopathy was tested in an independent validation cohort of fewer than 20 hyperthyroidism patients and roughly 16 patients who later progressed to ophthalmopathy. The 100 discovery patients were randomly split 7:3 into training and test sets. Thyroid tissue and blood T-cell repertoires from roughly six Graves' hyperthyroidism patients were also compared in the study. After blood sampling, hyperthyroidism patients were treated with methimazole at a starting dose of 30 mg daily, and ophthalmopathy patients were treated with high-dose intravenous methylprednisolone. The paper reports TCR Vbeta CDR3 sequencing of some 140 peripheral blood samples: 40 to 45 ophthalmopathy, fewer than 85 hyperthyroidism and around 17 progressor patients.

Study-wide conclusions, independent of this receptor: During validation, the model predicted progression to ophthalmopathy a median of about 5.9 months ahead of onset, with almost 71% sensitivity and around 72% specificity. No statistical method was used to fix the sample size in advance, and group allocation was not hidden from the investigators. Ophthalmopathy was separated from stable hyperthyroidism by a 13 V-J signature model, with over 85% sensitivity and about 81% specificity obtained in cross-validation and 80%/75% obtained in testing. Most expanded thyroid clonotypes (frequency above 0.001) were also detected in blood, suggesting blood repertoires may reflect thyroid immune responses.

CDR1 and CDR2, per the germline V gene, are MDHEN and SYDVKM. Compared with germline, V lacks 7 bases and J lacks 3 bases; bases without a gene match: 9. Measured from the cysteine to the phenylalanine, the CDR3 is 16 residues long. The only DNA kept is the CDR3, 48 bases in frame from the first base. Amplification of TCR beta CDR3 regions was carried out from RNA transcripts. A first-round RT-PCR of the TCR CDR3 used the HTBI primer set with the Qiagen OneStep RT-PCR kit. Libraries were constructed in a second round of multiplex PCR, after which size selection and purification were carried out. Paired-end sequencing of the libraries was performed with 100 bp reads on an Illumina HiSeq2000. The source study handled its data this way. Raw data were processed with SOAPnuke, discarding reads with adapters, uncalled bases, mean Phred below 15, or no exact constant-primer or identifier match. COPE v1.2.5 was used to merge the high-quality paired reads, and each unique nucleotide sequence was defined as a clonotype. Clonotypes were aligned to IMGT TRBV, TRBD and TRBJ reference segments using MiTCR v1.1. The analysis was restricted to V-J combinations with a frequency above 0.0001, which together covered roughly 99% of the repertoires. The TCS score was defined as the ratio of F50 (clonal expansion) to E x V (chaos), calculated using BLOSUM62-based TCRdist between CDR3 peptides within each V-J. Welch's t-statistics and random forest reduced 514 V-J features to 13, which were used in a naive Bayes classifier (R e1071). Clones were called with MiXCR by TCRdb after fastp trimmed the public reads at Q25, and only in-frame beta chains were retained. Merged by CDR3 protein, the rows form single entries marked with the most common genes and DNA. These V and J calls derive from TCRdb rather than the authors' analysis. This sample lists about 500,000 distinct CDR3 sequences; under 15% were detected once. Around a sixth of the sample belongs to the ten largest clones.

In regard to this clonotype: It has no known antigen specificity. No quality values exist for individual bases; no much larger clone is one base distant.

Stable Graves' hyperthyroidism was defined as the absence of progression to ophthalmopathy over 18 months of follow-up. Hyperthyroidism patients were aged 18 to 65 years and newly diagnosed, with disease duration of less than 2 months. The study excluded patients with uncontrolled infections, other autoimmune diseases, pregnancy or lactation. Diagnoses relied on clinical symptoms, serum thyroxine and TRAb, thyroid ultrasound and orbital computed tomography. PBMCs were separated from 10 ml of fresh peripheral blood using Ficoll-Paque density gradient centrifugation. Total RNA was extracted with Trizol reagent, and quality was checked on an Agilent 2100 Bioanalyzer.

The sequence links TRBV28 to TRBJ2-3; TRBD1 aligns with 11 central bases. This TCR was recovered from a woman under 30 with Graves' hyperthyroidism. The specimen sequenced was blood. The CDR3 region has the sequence CASIPEGTGGTDTQYF. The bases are TGTGCCAGCATCCCCGAGGGGACAGGGGGGACAGATACGCAGTATTTT. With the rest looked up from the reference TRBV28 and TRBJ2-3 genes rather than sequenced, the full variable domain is DVKVTQSSRYLVKRTGEKVFLECVQDMDHENMFWYRQDPGLGLRLIYFSYDVKMKEKGDIPEGYSVSREKKERFSLILESASTNQTSMYLCASIPEGTGGTDTQYFGPGTRLTVL.